This note documents a single T cell receptor beta chain sequence. Germline V gene sequence: CDR1 MRHNA, CDR2 SNTAGT. CDR3 length equals 15 residues. Trimming removed 3 bases at V and 0 bases at J, with 11 bases between. The sample originates from a study of naive and memory T cell subsets. Two oligonucleotides, mixed equimolar, formed the beta constant-region primer covering TRBC1 and TRBC2. Four rounds of PCR amplified the ligated cDNA using nested alpha and beta constant-region primers plus SP2. TCRdb itself ran the UMI-ligation and nested PCR reads through MiXCR, one entry per CDR3 protein. The sample carries just over 80,000 distinct CDR3 sequences, roughly 9.3% recorded once.

The rearrangement links TRBV6-4 to TRBJ1-1; D is uncertain. Sequencing was done on a sample of naive CD8+ T cells from blood. This TCR was sampled from a human donor in good health. CDR3 DNA sequence: TGTGCCAGCAGTGAGAGCGGGCAGATGAACACTGAAGCTTTCTTT. Residues: CASSESGQMNTEAFF.